This TCR beta chain was obtained from a study of blood T cell repertoires in COVID-19. The overall study: The cDNA or gDNA used as material had been derived from T cells, B-cell-depleted T cells, or PBMCs.

Measured with immunoSEQ multiplex PCR; TCRdb has only the in-frame clones, and not every one. The sample holds some 46,000 clones; 70% to 90% are singletons and the top ten take under 40%. The CDR3 sequence is 14 residues long. Germline V gives CDR1 KGHDR, CDR2 SFDVKD. Trimming took off 5 bases at V and 2 bases at J, with 8 bases between the two ends. The V and J genes are TRBV24-1 and TRBJ2-2; D is ambiguous. The receptor comes from a woman at least 80 years old with COVID-19, enrolled during active disease. The sample consisted of peripheral blood. DNA for the CDR3: TGTGCCACCAGTGCCGACATAAACACCGGGGAGCTGTTTTTT. It specifies CATSADINTGELFF.